Listed below are T cell receptor beta chains from one sample, sequenced in a study of cytomegalovirus exposure and HLA in healthy donors. The method was immunoSEQ multiplex PCR; TCRdb's version includes in-frame clones alone and lacks a portion of them. This table has roughly 150,000 clones, 80% appearing once. Material for sequencing was PBMCs. Receptors originate from a female donor in good health and CMV-seronegative. Each CDR3 is given with its conserved first and last residue. D genes are given only for firm matches. The listing skips clone size in some rows; elsewhere it reads once, few, many or a size class.

clone size	V gene	D gene	J gene	CDR3 DNA	CDR3 protein
.	TRBV6-5	.	TRBJ1-2	TGTGCCAGCAGTTACGATACGGGAGTGGATGGCTACACCTTC	CASSYDTGVDGYTF
few	TRBV4-1	.	TRBJ1-5	TGCGCCAGCAGCCTTCAGGAAAATAGCAATCAGCCCCAGCATTTT	CASSLQENSNQPQHF
.	TRBV5-6	.	TRBJ1-2	TGTGCCAGCAGCTTTAATTGGGCGGGTCCTGGCTATGGCTACACCTTC	CASSFNWAGPGYGYTF
.	TRBV5-6	TRBD2	TRBJ2-1	TGTGCCAGCAGCCCCGGACTAGCGGACATACACAATGAGCAGTTCTTC	CASSPGLADIHNEQFF
.	TRBV7-2	TRBD2	TRBJ2-5	TGTGCCAGCAGCTTAGTAATAGCGGGTCAAGAGACCCAGTACTTC	CASSLVIAGQETQYF
.	TRBV29-1	.	TRBJ1-2	TGCAGCGTTGAAGATCACGAAGGGGATGGCTACACCTTC	CSVEDHEGDGYTF
few	TRBV10-2	.	TRBJ1-1	TGCGCCAGCAGCGCCGTGGCCCTGAACACTGAAGCTTTCTTT	CASSAVALNTEAFF
.	TRBV5-1	.	TRBJ1-5	TGCGCCAGCAGGAGGGAGGTGGATCAGCCCCAGCATTTT	CASRREVDQPQHF
.	TRBV5-1	.	TRBJ2-7	TGCGCCAGCAGCTTGGCCTTCGGTCCCTACGAGCAGTACTTC	CASSLAFGPYEQYF
few	TRBV28	.	TRBJ1-1	TGTGCCAGCAGTCAGACAGGCCTGAACACTGAAGCTTTCTTT	CASSQTGLNTEAFF
.	TRBV29-1	TRBD1	TRBJ2-7	TGCAGCGTTGGCCCGGGACAGGGGGACTACGAGCAGTACTTC	CSVGPGQGDYEQYF
few	TRBV7-2	.	TRBJ1-5	TGTGCCAGCAGCTTTGGGCAGGCAAACAATCAGCCCCAGCATTTT	CASSFGQANNQPQHF
.	TRBV6-1	.	TRBJ2-7	TGTGCCAGCAGTCGAGAACAGGTATTAGGCTACGAGCAGTACTTC	CASSREQVLGYEQYF
few	TRBV19	TRBD2	TRBJ2-1	TGTGCCAGTAGTATAGCTAGCGGGAGTCTCAATGAGCAGTTCTTC	CASSIASGSLNEQFF
once	TRBV5-4	TRBD2	TRBJ2-1	TGTGCCAGCAGCAATAGCGGGAACAATGAGCAGTTCTTC	CASSNSGNNEQFF
few	TRBV15	TRBD2	TRBJ2-1	TGTGCCACCACCACGGCCGCTAGCGGGAGGGTCGGTGAGCAGTTCTTC	CATTTAASGRVGEQFF
.	TRBV7-9	TRBD2	TRBJ2-1	TGTGCCAGCAGCGACTGGGCTAGCGGGAGAGGAAATGAGCAGTTCTTC	CASSDWASGRGNEQFF
.	TRBV25-1	.	TRBJ1-1	TGTGCCAGCACCTCCTGGGGGGGGCTGGGGACTGAAGCTTTCTTT	CASTSWGGLGTEAFF
.	TRBV28	TRBD2	TRBJ2-3	TGTGCCAGCAGCATGGCTCTAGCGGGAGGCCCCGATACGCAGTATTTT	CASSMALAGGPDTQYF
.	TRBV28	TRBD2	TRBJ2-5	TGTGCCAGCAGTTGGACTAGCGGGAGGGAAGAGACCCAGTACTTC	CASSWTSGREETQYF
.	TRBV27	TRBD1	TRBJ2-7	TGTGCCAGCAGTTTACAGGGGGTGTCCTACGAGCAGTACTTC	CASSLQGVSYEQYF
.	TRBV7-9	.	TRBJ1-2	TGTGCCAGCAGCTTTGGGGGGGCGTCTAACTATGGCTACACCTTC	CASSFGGASNYGYTF
.	TRBV7-9	.	TRBJ1-1	TGTGCCAGCGGAGGACGGAACACTGAAGCTTTCTTT	CASGGRNTEAFF
.	TRBV7-2	.	TRBJ1-2	TGTGCCAGCAGTCCCCTGGGGGCAGGCTATGGCTACACCTTC	CASSPLGAGYGYTF
.	TRBV6-6	.	TRBJ1-1	TGTGCCAGCAACCCAGACAGGTCGGGGACTGAAGCTTTCTTT	CASNPDRSGTEAFF
.	TRBV10-2	.	TRBJ2-7	TGCGCCAGCAGCGAAACAGGGTTTAGGGTGTACTTC	CASSETGFRVYF
.	TRBV19	.	TRBJ1-1	TGTGCCAGTAGTATAGAGTGGGGGGAAAGCACTGAAGCTTTCTTT	CASSIEWGESTEAFF
few	TRBV7-3	TRBD2	TRBJ2-5	TGTGCCAGCAGCTTAGGACTAGCTGTAGAGACCCAGTACTTC	CASSLGLAVETQYF
.	TRBV28	.	TRBJ1-4	TGTGCCAGCATCGCCACGACAGCAATTAATGAAAAACTGTTTTTT	CASIATTAINEKLFF
.	TRBV5-1	.	TRBJ2-1	TGCGCCAGCAGCTTGGGTGGGGTGCTCAGGGGAAACAATGAGCAGTTCTTC	CASSLGGVLRGNNEQFF
.	TRBV7-9	.	TRBJ2-1	TGTGCCAGCAGCCCGCCCCGCGGACTTAACAATGAGCAGTTCTTC	CASSPPRGLNNEQFF
.	TRBV25-1	.	TRBJ2-7	TGTGCCAGCAGTGACAAAGGGGGGGCCAAGTACGAGCAGTACTTC	CASSDKGGAKYEQYF
.	TRBV9	TRBD2	TRBJ2-3	TGTGCCAGCAGCTTTAGCGGGGGTAGCACAGATACGCAGTATTTT	CASSFSGGSTDTQYF
.	TRBV9	.	TRBJ1-1	TGTGCCAGCAGGGCCACAGGGTCGATAGAAGCTTTCTTT	CASRATGSIEAFF
.	TRBV27	.	TRBJ2-7	TGTGCCAGCAGTTTCCTCAGCTCCTACGAGCAGTACTTC	CASSFLSSYEQYF
.	TRBV5-1	.	TRBJ1-1	TGCGCCAGCAGGAGAGGGGGAAACACTGAAGCTTTCTTT	CASRRGGNTEAFF
few	TRBV30	TRBD1	TRBJ2-7	TGTGCCTGGAGTGTATCAGGGGGTTCCTACGAGCAGTACTTC	CAWSVSGGSYEQYF
few	TRBV18	TRBD1	TRBJ2-2	TGTGCCAGCTCACCAGACAGGGGGCACACCGGGGAGCTGTTTTTT	CASSPDRGHTGELFF
.	TRBV9	.	TRBJ2-2	TGTGCCAGCAGCGTAGACGGGGTTCCCGGGGAGCTGTTTTTT	CASSVDGVPGELFF
.	TRBV27	.	TRBJ2-5	TGTGCCAGCAACCGAATCCCAGGGGTCTACCAAGAGACCCAGTACTTC	CASNRIPGVYQETQYF
few	TRBV6-6	.	TRBJ1-1	TGTGCCAGCAGCCCGGGACTAAACACTGAAGCTTTCTTT	CASSPGLNTEAFF
.	TRBV13	.	TRBJ1-2	TGTGCCAGCAGCGATCGGGGGAACCCTCTGTGGGACTACACCTTC	CASSDRGNPLWDYTF
once	TRBV27	.	TRBJ2-7	TGTGCCAGCAGCTTATGGAGGGGATCCTACGAGCAGTACTTC	CASSLWRGSYEQYF
.	TRBV10-3	.	TRBJ2-1	TGTGCCATCAGTGAGTCGCAGGGGGGCAATGAGCAGTTCTTC	CAISESQGGNEQFF
few	TRBV11-2	TRBD1	TRBJ1-4	TGTGCCAGCAGCTTAGGGGACAGGGATTTTGAAAAACTGTTTTTT	CASSLGDRDFEKLFF
.	TRBV5-1	TRBD1	TRBJ1-1	TGCGCCAGCAGCTTGGAGGCAGGGGGCTGGCACACTGAAGCTTTCTTT	CASSLEAGGWHTEAFF
.	TRBV28	TRBD1	TRBJ1-2	TGTGCCAGCAGTGGCCAGCCGGACAGGAGTGGCTACACCTTC	CASSGQPDRSGYTF
.	TRBV28	TRBD2	TRBJ2-3	TGTGCCAGCAGTTTAGCGGGAGCGAGCACAGATACGCAGTATTTT	CASSLAGASTDTQYF
.	TRBV20-1	.	TRBJ2-7	TGCAGTGCTGGTCGGGTCTACGAGCAGTACTTC	CSAGRVYEQYF